The present T cell receptor (beta chain) was sequenced within a study of blood T cell repertoires in COVID-19. At the level of the study: Material from acute and convalescent COVID-19 was sourced from the United States, Italy and Spain.

V dropped 2 bases and J dropped 7; count of bases not matched to a gene: 8. Per the germline V gene, CDR1 is SGHDT and CDR2 is YYEEEE. CDR3 length equals 15 residues. The repertoire was sequenced with immunoSEQ multiplex PCR; TCRdb's copy has only in-frame clones and lacks some. This sample has some 180,000 clones, with 85% to 90% found just once. The sequence was collected from a man in his fifties with acute or convalescent COVID-19. The genes are TRBV5-6 and TRBJ2-2; TRBD1 aligns across 7 bases. Sequenced sample: peripheral blood. CDR3 sequence reads: CASSFNRGLSGELFF. In nucleotides, the CDR3 is TGTGCCAGCAGCTTCAACAGGGGTTTGAGCGGGGAGCTGTTTTTT.